Below, 25 T cell receptor beta chains from the same sample are listed, as sequenced in a study of shared clonotypes between healthy human individuals. Some clones are missing from TCRdb's copy, which holds only in-frame ones; the method was immunoSEQ multiplex PCR. The sample includes 450,000 to 700,000 clones, roughly 96% of them seen just once. Naivety among CD8 cells was defined by CD45RO negativity and positive CCR7 selection, thereby excluding terminally differentiated effector memory CD45RA+ cells. Sequencing was done on a sample of naive CD8+ T cells sorted from blood. The receptors stem from a woman aged 25 to 39 in good health.

The rearrangement links TRBV30 to TRBJ2-3; a possible D gene is TRBD2 (6 bases). The CDR3 is 18 amino acids. Germline V lookup: CDR1 GTSNPN, CDR2 SVGIG (reference sequence). Deletions cut 8 bases from V and 0 bases from J, with 27 bases between. The CDR3 protein is CAHVRTRGLLRSTDTQYF. The CDR3 DNA follows: TGTGCCCATGTGCGGACCCGGGGACTCCTCCGTAGCACAGATACGCAGTATTTT.

The CDR3 spells CATSRARTGWEKLFF. The CDR3 nucleotides are TGTGCCACCAGCAGAGCAAGGACAGGGTGGGAAAAACTGTTTTTT. The chain uses TRBV15 and TRBJ1-4; 8 positions match TRBD1. Germline CDR1 reads LNHNV; CDR2 reads YYDKDF (reference sequence). The trim removed 1 base at V and 8 bases at J, leaving 6 bases unmatched. This CDR3 is 15 amino acids long.

As regards this clone: The same CDR3 also results from other DNA sequences found in this sample. The chain uses TRBV7-9 and TRBJ1-1, with D unresolved. V lost 0 bases and J 1 base, leaving 3 bases between the germline ends. Per the germline V gene, CDR1 is SEHNR and CDR2 is FQNEAQ (reference sequence). This CDR3 has 13 residues. In DNA form, the CDR3 reads TGTGCCAGCAGCTTAGCTGGGAACACTGAAGCTTTCTTT. Translating it yields CASSLAGNTEAFF.

The gene calls are TRBV7-9 and TRBJ2-7; no reliable D call. This CDR3 region has 12 residues. V shed 5 bases and J shed 4 bases, with 9 bases lying between them. Germline CDR1 SEHNR, CDR2 FQNEAQ (reference sequence). The CDR3 nucleotides read TGTGCCAGCAGCGGAACCCATTACGAGCAGTACTTC. Translated: CASSGTHYEQYF.

This rearrangement joins TRBV4-1 to TRBJ1-4; D possibly corresponds to TRBD1 (5 bases). The CDR3 covers 14 residues. V was clipped by 3 bases and J by 8 bases, with 13 bases between them. Per germline, CDR1 MGHRA and CDR2 YSYEKL. DNA of the CDR3: TGCGCCAGCAGCCAGGACGCCCGGGGGGAAAAACTGTTTTTT. This encodes CASSQDARGEKLFF.

This chain uses TRBV5-6 with TRBJ2-2; D gene uncertain. The CDR3 has 15 amino acids. CDR1 is SGHDT and CDR2 is YYEEEE in the germline V gene. V lost 0 bases, J lost 4 bases, and 10 bases lay in between. CDR3 sequence reads: CASSLGAPSTGELFF. The DNA for the CDR3 is TGTGCCAGCAGCTTGGGGGCGCCATCCACCGGGGAGCTGTTTTTT.

In its sample, this clone was seen once. This sequence joins TRBV28 and TRBJ1-1; D not resolved. CDR3 size: 12 residues. The ends were cut back, 6 bases at V and 7 bases at J, with 12 bases in the middle. Germline lookup yields CDR1 MDHEN and CDR2 SYDVKM. CDR3 residues: CASSPLSIEAFF. Here the CDR3 DNA reads TGTGCCAGCAGCCCCCTCAGTATTGAAGCTTTCTTT.

The rearrangement links TRBV6-6 to TRBJ2-3, with D tentatively TRBD2 (5 bases). The CDR3 length is 16 residues. CDR1 and CDR2 from the germline V gene are MNHNY and SVGAGI (reference sequence). V lost 7 bases, J lost 0 bases, and 17 bases lay in between. This CDR3 is CASNRFRAESTDTQYF. CDR3 in DNA: TGTGCCAGCAACCGATTCAGAGCGGAAAGCACAGATACGCAGTATTTT.

The genes are TRBV28 and TRBJ1-2, with a possible D match to TRBD1 (6 bases). V lost 5 bases and J lost 4, with 11 bases in between. CDR1 is MDHEN, CDR2 SYDVKM, per germline. The CDR3 consists of 13 residues. In nucleotides, the CDR3 is TGTGCCAGCAGTACGGGGGCGGGCTATGGCTACACCTTC. Protein: CASSTGAGYGYTF.

In its sample, this clone was seen once. The chain joins TRBV9 to TRBJ2-6; maybe TRBD1 (6 bases). V was clipped by 6 bases and J by 3 bases, with 13 bases between them. The CDR3 consists of 15 residues. Germline assignment: CDR1 SGDLS and CDR2 YYNGEE. The CDR3 DNA is TGTGCCAGCACCGGAACAGGGTATGGGGCCAACGTCCTGACTTTC. Translated: CASTGTGYGANVLTF.

The chain links TRBV7-2 to TRBJ2-3; D call uncertain. V lost 5 bases, J lost 5 bases, and 8 bases lay in between. The CDR3 totals 12 residues. Germline values: CDR1 SGHTA, CDR2 FQGNSA. In DNA, the CDR3 is TGTGCCAGCAGCACGGCGATAGATACGCAGTATTTT. Translated: CASSTAIDTQYF.

The chain combines TRBV5-6 with TRBJ1-2; D is undetermined. V gave up 2 bases and J gave up 2 bases, with 10 bases separating them. Germline assignment: CDR1 SGHDT and CDR2 YYEEEE. CDR3 length equals 14 residues. CDR3 amino acids: CASSLVAQNYGYTF. CDR3 bases: TGTGCCAGCAGCTTAGTGGCACAGAACTATGGCTACACCTTC. Combining the CDR3 with reference TRBV5-6 and TRBJ1-2 gives the whole variable domain DAGVTQSPTHLIKTRGQQVTLRCSPKSGHDTVSWYQQALGQGPQFIFQYYEEEERQRGNFPDRFSGHQFPNYSSELNVNALLLGDSALYLCASSLVAQNYGYTFGSGTRLTVV.

The rearrangement joins TRBV15 to TRBJ2-7, with D possibly matching TRBD2 (6 bases). This CDR3 region has 15 residues. CDR1 is LNHNV and CDR2 is YYDKDF in the germline V gene (reference sequence). Trimming stripped 0 bases from V and 6 bases from J, with 15 bases between. The CDR3 region is CATSREGGGILEQYF. The CDR3 coding sequence is TGTGCCACCAGCAGAGAAGGAGGCGGGATCCTCGAGCAGTACTTC.

The rearrangement joins TRBV19 to TRBJ2-3; D is perhaps TRBD1 or TRBD2 (5 bases each). The CDR3 runs 18 residues. Trimming took off 5 bases at V and 2 bases at J, with 23 bases between the two ends. In germline, CDR1 is LNHDA, CDR2 SQIVND (reference sequence). The CDR3 nucleotides read TGTGCCAGTAGTGAGAAACCTTACCGGGACGGAGACACAGATACGCAGTATTTT. Translated: CASSEKPYRDGDTDTQYF.

This sequence joins TRBV28 and TRBJ2-7; D not certain. The ends were cut back, 3 bases at V and 2 bases at J, with 8 bases in the middle. The CDR3 is 13 residues long. Germline CDR1 reads MDHEN; CDR2 reads SYDVKM. The CDR3 coding sequence is TGTGCCAGCAGTTTCGTCGACGCCTACGAGCAGTACTTC. This gives the protein CASSFVDAYEQYF.

The rearrangement links TRBV28 to TRBJ1-2, with D unresolved. This CDR3 has 13 amino acids. Looked up from germline, CDR1 is MDHEN and CDR2 is SYDVKM. V dropped 10 bases and J dropped 8 bases, with 20 bases sitting between them. Here the CDR3 DNA reads TGTGCCACCACAGAGAGAGCGTCGTACGGCTACACCTTC. This translates into CATTERASYGYTF.

V and J are TRBV19 and TRBJ1-5, with D possibly TRBD1 on 5 matching bases. This CDR3 spans 16 amino acids. Trimming removed 9 bases at V and 0 bases at J, with 18 bases between. Germline CDR1 is LNHDA and CDR2 is SQIVND (reference sequence). CDR3 sequence (DNA): TGTGCCAGCCAAGGGGAGGGGCTTTATAGCAATCAGCCCCAGCATTTT. Encoded protein: CASQGEGLYSNQPQHF.

The chain is built from TRBV7-8 and TRBJ1-2; 8 bases agree with TRBD1. Germline V gene sequence: CDR1 SGHVS, CDR2 FQNEAQ. Trimming at V came to 2 bases and at J to 2 bases, leaving 1 base not matched to a gene. This CDR3 has 14 amino acids. CDR3 coding DNA: TGTGCCAGCAGCTTACGGACAGGGAACTATGGCTACACCTTC. This translates into CASSLRTGNYGYTF.

The chain combines TRBV29-1 with TRBJ1-1, with 7 bases fitting TRBD1. CDR1 SQVTM and CDR2 ANQGSEA come from the germline V gene. The CDR3 is 11 amino acids. The V segment lost 4 bases and the J segment 6 bases; nucleotides outside the gene matches: 2. CDR3: CSVAQGSEAFF. Here the CDR3 DNA reads TGCAGCGTTGCACAGGGGTCTGAAGCTTTCTTT.

The J gene is TRBJ2-3, the V gene TRBV18; tentative D call: TRBD2 (6 bases). Looked up from germline, CDR1 is KGHSH and CDR2 is LQKENI. CDR3 size: 14 residues. With 5 bases removed from V and 2 bases from J, the gap between germline ends came to 11 bases. CDR3 loop: CASSSSGDTDTQYF. Written as DNA, the CDR3 is TGTGCCAGCTCATCGTCGGGGGACACAGATACGCAGTATTTT.

The chain recombines TRBV29-1 with TRBJ2-1; D possibly corresponds to TRBD2 (6 bases). The CDR3 is 14 residues long. Germline CDR1 reads SQVTM; CDR2 reads ANQGSEA. The ends were cut back, 3 bases at V and 0 bases at J, with 9 bases in the middle. DNA of the CDR3: TGCAGCGTTGACGCGGGAAACTCCTACAATGAGCAGTTCTTC. This codes for CSVDAGNSYNEQFF.

J is TRBJ1-1 and V is TRBV5-1; 7 bases line up with TRBD1. Germline V lookup: CDR1 SGHRS, CDR2 YFSETQ. The CDR3 contains 15 residues. Germline trimming cut 4 bases from V and 1 base from J; bases unmatched to any gene: 7. The CDR3 DNA reads TGCGCCAGCAGCGCACCACAGGGGACGAACACTGAAGCTTTCTTT. Amino acids: CASSAPQGTNTEAFF.

This clone is a singleton in its sample. V usage is TRBV5-1 and J usage is TRBJ2-5; D ambiguous. This CDR3 spans 12 amino acids. Trimming cost V 7 bases and J 5 bases, with 12 bases left between them. The germline V gene has CDR1 SGHRS and CDR2 YFSETQ. CDR3 amino acids: CASGSRPETQYF. As DNA, the CDR3 is TGCGCCAGCGGATCCCGACCTGAGACCCAGTACTTC. Combining the CDR3 with reference TRBV5-1 and TRBJ2-5 gives the whole variable domain KAGVTQTPRYLIKTRGQQVTLSCSPISGHRSVSWYQQTPGQGLQFLFEYFSETQRNKGNFPGRFSGRQFSNSRSEMNVSTLELGDSALYLCASGSRPETQYFGPGTRLLVL.

The V and J genes are TRBV29-1 and TRBJ1-2; the D gene is possibly TRBD1 (5 bases). Germline V lookup: CDR1 SQVTM, CDR2 ANQGSEA. The CDR3 runs 14 residues. The V end was cut by 2 bases, the J end by 5 bases, with 15 bases between. CDR3 loop: CSVESAEGLYGYTF. In nucleotides, the CDR3 is TGCAGCGTTGAAAGTGCTGAGGGGCTATATGGCTACACCTTC.

The chain is built from TRBV6-5 and TRBJ2-7, with D possibly TRBD2 on 6 matching bases. Germline V gene sequence: CDR1 MNHEY, CDR2 SVGAGI. The length of the CDR3 is 15 residues. The ends were cut back, 6 bases at V and 3 bases at J, with 18 bases in the middle. The CDR3 spells CASRVQGGGYYEQYF. In nucleotides, the CDR3 is TGTGCCAGCAGGGTTCAGGGAGGAGGGTACTACGAGCAGTACTTC.